The 29 T cell receptor beta chains listed next were all sequenced from one sample in a study of blood T cell repertoires in COVID-19. Clones were sequenced by immunoSEQ multiplex PCR, and TCRdb holds only the in-frame ones, with some missing. The sample records approximately 97,000 clones, 90% being singletons. Specimen: peripheral blood. These receptors were obtained from a man between 60 and 75 years old with acute or convalescent COVID-19.

The chain employs TRBV7-8 and TRBJ1-1; a weak D match, TRBD1 (5 bases). The V gene lost 0 bases and the J gene lost 2 bases, with 13 bases spanning the gap. The CDR3 covers 16 residues. The germline gives CDR1 SGHVS, CDR2 FQNEAQ. This CDR3 reads CASSLARGGFNTEAFF. The CDR3 DNA is TGTGCCAGCAGCTTAGCGCGGGGGGGGTTCAACACTGAAGCTTTCTTT. Drawing the rest from reference TRBV7-8 and TRBJ1-1, the complete variable domain is GAGVSQSPRYKVAKRGQDVALRCDPISGHVSLFWYQQALGQGPEFLTYFQNEAQLDKSGLPSDRFFAERPEGSVSTLKIQRTQQEDSAVYLCASSLARGGFNTEAFFGQGTRLTVV.

The V gene is TRBV7-9, the J gene TRBJ2-3; 10 bases map to TRBD2. Germline V CDR1 and CDR2: SEHNR, FQNEAQ (reference sequence). This CDR3 region has 19 residues. The V segment lost 3 bases and the J segment 1 base; nucleotides outside the gene matches: 13. The CDR3, as DNA: TGTGCCAGCAGCTTTGGGCCGGGACTAGCGAAATTCGGCACAGATACGCAGTATTTT. Its protein is CASSFGPGLAKFGTDTQYF.

The chain combines TRBV28 with TRBJ1-2, with D possibly being TRBD1 (5 bases). The CDR3 totals 16 residues. V lost 5 bases, J lost 6 bases, and 22 bases lay in between. Germline assignment: CDR1 MDHEN and CDR2 SYDVKM. Written as DNA, the CDR3 is TGTGCCAGCAGTCCCCCCGTGGGGGGAGGTCGTCATGGCTACACCTTC. Its translation: CASSPPVGGGRHGYTF.

V gene TRBV30 combines with J gene TRBJ1-6, with D unresolved. CDR1 is GTSNPN and CDR2 is SVGIG in the germline V gene (reference sequence). Deletions cut 2 bases from V and 4 bases from J, with 9 bases between. The CDR3 has 14 residues. In DNA, the CDR3 is TGTGCCTGGAGTCCGGGTCGTTATAATTCACCCCTCCACTTT. Protein product: CAWSPGRYNSPLHF.

The chain links TRBV6-5 to TRBJ1-2; D remains unclear. Trimming took off 0 bases at V and 4 bases at J, with 9 bases between the two ends. The germline V gene encodes CDR1 MNHEY and CDR2 SVGAGI. This CDR3 is built from 14 residues. The CDR3: CASSYSGSSYGYTF. For the CDR3, the DNA is TGTGCCAGCAGTTACTCGGGTAGCTCCTATGGCTACACCTTC.

This clone is a singleton in its sample. The chain combines TRBV7-9 with TRBJ1-1; TRBD1 matches at 9 bases. Germline trimming cut 8 bases from V and 2 bases from J; bases unmatched to any gene: 9. Germline V lookup: CDR1 SEHNR, CDR2 FQNEAQ (reference sequence). The CDR3 covers 15 residues. CDR3 nucleotides: TGTGCCAGCTACCCTACAGGGGGCGAAAACACTGAAGCTTTCTTT. It is translated as CASYPTGGENTEAFF. Combining the CDR3 with reference TRBV7-9 and TRBJ1-1 gives the whole variable domain DTGVSQNPRHKITKRGQNVTFRCDPISEHNRLYWYRQTLGQGPEFLTYFQNEAQLEKSRLLSDRFSAERPKGSFSTLEIQRTEQGDSAMYLCASYPTGGENTEAFFGQGTRLTVV.

The chain recombines TRBV2 with TRBJ2-3, with 7 positions matching TRBD2. CDR3 length: 17 amino acids. Germline V CDR1 and CDR2: SNHLY, FYNNEI. With 6 bases clipped from V and 4 bases from J, the junction kept 16 bases outside the gene matches. The CDR3 loop is CASSIGNPGGPPDTQYF. For the CDR3, the DNA is TGTGCCAGCAGCATCGGCAACCCGGGGGGACCGCCAGATACGCAGTATTTT.

The chain couples TRBV7-9 to TRBJ2-7; 11 bases line up with TRBD1. Germline CDR1 is SEHNR and CDR2 is FQNEAQ (reference sequence). The V segment lost 1 base and the J segment 4 bases; nucleotides outside the gene matches: 6. This CDR3 is built from 16 residues. The CDR3 loop is CASSLVSGQGAYEQYF. The CDR3 nucleotides are TGTGCCAGCAGCTTAGTGTCCGGACAGGGGGCGTACGAGCAGTACTTC.

V usage is TRBV9 and J usage is TRBJ2-3; possible D gene TRBD1, 6 bases. CDR1 and CDR2 from the germline V gene are SGDLS and YYNGEE. Trimming stripped 2 bases from V and 0 bases from J, with 13 bases between. The CDR3 loop spans 16 amino acids. The CDR3 nucleotides are TGTGCCAGCAGCGTGTCCCAGGGACATAGCACAGATACGCAGTATTTT. As protein: CASSVSQGHSTDTQYF.

The chain recombines TRBV6-6 with TRBJ2-2; D may be TRBD1 (6 bases). Germline V gene sequence: CDR1 MNHNY, CDR2 SVGAGI (reference sequence). The V end was cut by 4 bases, the J end by 2 bases, with 11 bases between. The CDR3 extends over 15 amino acids. The CDR3 region is CASSWQGPNTGELFF. CDR3 nucleotide sequence: TGTGCCAGCAGTTGGCAGGGGCCAAACACCGGGGAGCTGTTTTTT.

This chain connects TRBV18 to TRBJ1-2; the match to TRBD1 covers 10 bases. V dropped 0 bases and J dropped 5; count of bases not matched to a gene: 3. This CDR3 contains 15 residues. The germline V gene encodes CDR1 KGHSH and CDR2 LQKENI. The CDR3 loop reads CASSPPSDRGYGYTF. For the CDR3, the DNA is TGTGCCAGCTCACCACCGTCGGACAGGGGGTATGGCTACACCTTC.

This chain uses TRBV7-9 with TRBJ2-1; possible D gene TRBD1, 5 bases. This CDR3 spans 16 amino acids. Deletions cut 5 bases from V and 0 bases from J, with 14 bases between. Germline CDR1 SEHNR, CDR2 FQNEAQ (reference sequence). CDR3: CASSAQPGHSYNEQFF. DNA for the CDR3: TGTGCCAGCAGCGCCCAGCCAGGGCACTCCTACAATGAGCAGTTCTTC.

V usage is TRBV15 and J usage is TRBJ1-1; weak D call: TRBD1 (5 bases). Trimming took 5 bases from V and 3 from J, leaving 13 bases between them. CDR3 length: 14 residues. CDR1 and CDR2 (germline): LNHNV, YYDKDF (reference sequence). Here the CDR3 reads CATSEVEGHTEAFF. The DNA of the CDR3 is TGTGCCACCAGCGAGGTGGAGGGACACACTGAAGCTTTCTTT.

The V and J genes are TRBV6-5 and TRBJ1-1; 7 bases map to TRBD1. V lost 4 bases to trimming and J lost 0 bases; unmatched junction nucleotides: 2. The CDR3 consists of 14 residues. Germline V lookup: CDR1 MNHEY, CDR2 SVGAGI. DNA of the CDR3: TGTGCCAGCAGTTTTACAGGGGTGAACACTGAAGCTTTCTTT. Translated: CASSFTGVNTEAFF.

This sequence joins TRBV5-1 and TRBJ1-1; 9 bases agree with TRBD1. Germline V lookup: CDR1 SGHRS, CDR2 YFSETQ. After removal of 0 bases from V and 6 bases from J, the junction contained 9 bases not matched to a gene. The CDR3 totals 16 residues. CDR3 DNA: TGCGCCAGCAGCTTGGAGGGGAGGGGACAGGGCGCTGAAGCTTTCTTT. This encodes CASSLEGRGQGAEAFF. Full variable domain (rest looked up from reference TRBV5-1 and TRBJ1-1): KAGVTQTPRYLIKTRGQQVTLSCSPISGHRSVSWYQQTPGQGLQFLFEYFSETQRNKGNFPGRFSGRQFSNSRSEMNVSTLELGDSALYLCASSLEGRGQGAEAFFGQGTRLTVV.

In nucleotides, the CDR3 is TGTGCCAGCAGTGCCGGGACAGGGATCTCTGGCTACACCTTC. This encodes CASSAGTGISGYTF. This chain joins TRBV7-9 and TRBJ1-2; 9 bases map to TRBD1. CDR1 is SEHNR and CDR2 is FQNEAQ in the germline V gene (reference sequence). Trimming removed 6 bases from V and 7 bases from J; junction bases left unmatched: 9. This CDR3 spans 14 amino acids.

CDR3 nucleotides: TGTGCCAGCTCACAGGGAGGGGCTAGCACAGATACGCAGTATTTT. Its translation is CASSQGGASTDTQYF. The chain has TRBV18 and TRBJ2-3; TRBD2 matches 7 bases. The V segment lost 4 bases and the J segment 0 bases; nucleotides outside the gene matches: 4. CDR3 length: 15 amino acids. Germline loops: CDR1 KGHSH, CDR2 LQKENI.

The chain combines TRBV7-2 with TRBJ1-2; the D is unclear. The CDR3 loop spans 16 amino acids. CDR1 and CDR2 from the germline V gene are SGHTA and FQGNSA. Deletions cut 1 base from V and 8 bases from J, with 20 bases between. The CDR3 reads CASSLVRGMSPGGYTF. The CDR3 coding sequence is TGTGCCAGCAGCTTAGTTCGAGGGATGTCCCCGGGGGGCTACACCTTC.

This sequence joins TRBV29-1 and TRBJ1-4, with D possibly TRBD1 on 6 matching bases. The CDR3 runs to 14 residues. The V end lost 7 bases, the J end lost 4 bases, and 16 bases lay between the germline ends. The germline gives CDR1 SQVTM, CDR2 ANQGSEA. The CDR3 sequence is CSGRRGANNEKLFF. CDR3 DNA sequence: TGCAGCGGAAGACGGGGGGCGAATAATGAAAAACTGTTTTTT.

The rearrangement links TRBV4-1 to TRBJ1-2; D is possibly TRBD1 (6 bases). V was cut by 5 bases and J by 3 bases, with 13 bases left in between. Germline V gene data show CDR1 as MGHRA and CDR2 as YSYEKL. The CDR3 has 14 amino acids. The CDR3 DNA sequence: TGCGCCAGCAGCGTTCGGGACACTTACTATGGCTACACCTTC. Protein sequence: CASSVRDTYYGYTF.

The chain couples TRBV6-6 to TRBJ1-4; 9 positions agree with TRBD1. The trim removed 10 bases at V and 8 bases at J, leaving 5 bases unmatched. The germline V gene encodes CDR1 MNHNY and CDR2 SVGAGI (reference sequence). The CDR3 runs 12 residues. The CDR3 sequence is CATIGQGEKLFF. CDR3 coding DNA: TGTGCCACCATCGGACAGGGGGAAAAACTGTTTTTT.

The chain employs TRBV29-1 and TRBJ2-7; 10 nucleotides match TRBD1. The CDR3 is 12 residues long. Germline CDR1 and CDR2: SQVTM and ANQGSEA. V was clipped by 6 bases and J by 9 bases; unmatched bases: 8. The CDR3 reads CSVGQGMAGQYF. CDR3 bases: TGCAGCGTGGGACAGGGGATGGCGGGGCAGTACTTC.

The V call is TRBV6-4, the J call TRBJ2-1, with D possibly TRBD2 on 7 matching bases. Germline CDR1 reads MRHNA; CDR2 reads SNTAGT. This CDR3 comprises 15 residues. V lost 3 bases to trimming and J lost 10 bases, with 19 bases between them. CDR3 coding DNA: TGTGCCAGCAGTGAAAGAAAGGAAAGCGGGACAGAGCAGTTCTTC. It yields the protein CASSERKESGTEQFF.

This clone came up once. The CDR3 DNA follows: TGCGCCAGCAGTGAGAATGGAGGGTATGATCAGCCCCAGCATTTT. Translated: CASSENGGYDQPQHF. The genes are TRBV10-2 and TRBJ1-5; D is uncertain. Between the trimmed V and J ends, which lost 2 bases and 5 bases, there was a span of 13 bases. The CDR3 is made up of 15 amino acids. Germline CDR1 WSHSY, CDR2 SAAADI.

The rearrangement joins TRBV15 to TRBJ1-2; tentative D call: TRBD1 (6 bases). Germline values: CDR1 LNHNV, CDR2 YYDKDF (reference sequence). The V end was cut by 1 base, the J end by 6 bases, with 9 bases between. The CDR3 sequence is 13 residues long. In DNA, the CDR3 is TGTGCCACCAGCAGAGGTGCAGGGGATGGCTACACCTTC. Protein product: CATSRGAGDGYTF. The full variable domain, with the rest looked up from reference TRBV15 and TRBJ1-2, is DAMVIQNPRYQVTQFGKPVTLSCSQTLNHNVMYWYQQKSSQAPKLLFHYYDKDFNNEADTPDNFQSRRPNTSFCFLDIRSPGLGDTAMYLCATSRGAGDGYTFGSGTRLTVV.

The chain employs TRBV5-1 and TRBJ1-2; no definite D call. Germline V gene lookup returns CDR1 SGHRS and CDR2 YFSETQ. Trimming stripped 0 bases from V and 12 bases from J, with 9 bases between. The CDR3 extends over 11 amino acids. DNA for the CDR3: TGCGCCAGCAGCTTGGGAGGCACTCACACCTTC. This encodes CASSLGGTHTF.

This sequence joins TRBV15 and TRBJ2-7; D perhaps matches TRBD1 (6 bases). The CDR3 is 13 residues long. Germline assignment: CDR1 LNHNV and CDR2 YYDKDF (reference sequence). Trimming took 3 bases from V and 0 from J, leaving 6 bases between them. The CDR3 sequence: CATSRDSSYEQYV. CDR3 coding DNA: TGTGCCACCAGCAGGGACAGCTCCTACGAGCAGTACGTC.

This clone was seen once. The V call is TRBV7-9, the J call TRBJ1-1, with a weak D call TRBD1 (5 bases). The CDR3 spans 14 residues. From germline, CDR1 is SEHNR and CDR2 FQNEAQ (reference sequence). Trimming removed 4 bases from V and 5 bases from J, with 14 bases in between. The CDR3 loop is CASSWRGAGTEAFF. The CDR3 coding sequence is TGTGCCAGCAGCTGGCGGGGCGCGGGGACTGAAGCTTTCTTT.

This clone came up a few times. The chain is built from TRBV4-2 and TRBJ2-2; 9 bases match TRBD2. V gave up 1 base and J gave up 11 bases; unmatched junction bases: 8. This CDR3 spans 15 amino acids. Per the germline V gene, CDR1 is LGHNA and CDR2 is YNFKEQ. CDR3 loop: CASSQGSSGAVELFF. CDR3 coding DNA: TGTGCCAGCAGCCAAGGCTCTAGCGGGGCGGTCGAGCTGTTTTTT.